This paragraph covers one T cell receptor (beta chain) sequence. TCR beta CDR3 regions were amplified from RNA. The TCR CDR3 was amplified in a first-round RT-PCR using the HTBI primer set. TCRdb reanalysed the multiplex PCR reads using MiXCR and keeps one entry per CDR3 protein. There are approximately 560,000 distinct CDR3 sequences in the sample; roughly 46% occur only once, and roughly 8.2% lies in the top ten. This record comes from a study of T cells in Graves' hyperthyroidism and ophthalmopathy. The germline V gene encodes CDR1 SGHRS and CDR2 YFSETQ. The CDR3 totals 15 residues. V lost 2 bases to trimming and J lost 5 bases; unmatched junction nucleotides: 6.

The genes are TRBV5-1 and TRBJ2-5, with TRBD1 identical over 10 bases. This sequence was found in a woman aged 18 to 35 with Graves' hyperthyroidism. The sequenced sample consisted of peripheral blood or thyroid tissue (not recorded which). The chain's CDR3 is CASSFVDRGFETQYF. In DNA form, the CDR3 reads TGCGCCAGCAGCTTTGTGGACAGGGGGTTTGAGACCCAGTACTTC.